This T cell receptor (beta chain) originates from a study of shared clonotypes between healthy human individuals (TCRdb year 2020). Concerning the study at large: The cohort included a few men and two women between 18 and 49 years of age. Blood TCR repertoires of about five healthy adults were deeply sequenced to estimate repertoire size and the extent of clonotype sharing between individuals. Each donor's leukapheresis produced roughly between roughly 0.9 and 8.9 billion PBMCs. To increase sequencing depth and limit assay-specific biases, TCR repertoire library preparation and sequencing were carried out by different laboratories using diverse techniques. For each donor, three plates each were used for CD4 naive and CD4 memory, two plates were used for CD8 naive, and one plate was used for CD8 memory. Results the study describes overall, beyond this receptor: Rarefaction of sorted-subset datasets indicated incomplete sequencing despite the large sequencing depth. Sampling was limited to blood, and TCR repertoires in tissue likely differ from TCR repertoires in blood. Compared with non-shared clonotypes, the clonotypes found in all four sorted-subset donors had higher generation probabilities. Based on pairwise subsampling, the degree of clonotype sharing among donors was expected to be affected by sequencing depth. Larger estimated clonotype richness was generally found for naive subsets than for memory subsets. Sharing across several donors was observed for about 5% of naive CD4, under 4% of naive CD8, over 2% of memory CD4, and around 0.4% of memory CD8 clonotypes. The genetic and exposure-history diversity represented was limited by the small number of donors.

TCR CDR3 regions were amplified from genomic DNA by multiplex PCR using the deep immunoSEQ assay. Extracted genomic DNA from each cell subset was distributed evenly across all wells of several immunoSEQ 96-well plates, and each plate was treated as a replicate. For sorted subsets, 200 to 250 ng of genomic DNA, equivalent to some 33,000 T cell genomes, went into each replicate PCR. Purified libraries were quantified with a Qubit 3.0 fluorometer, sized on a Bioanalyzer 2100, and re-quantified with the KAPA Library Quantification kit. Each immunoSEQ 96-well plate was sequenced on its own single-read 150-cycle Illumina NextSeq 550 flow cell. Per the authors' processing: The immunoSEQ output contained only junctional sequences without quality scores, so filtering could not match that applied to full-length reads. Sequences were annotated with PyIR, a Python wrapper for IgBLAST v1.9, using IMGT germline references to assign V/J genes and CDR3. Any read was removed if the V/J assignment was weak (E-value above 1e-6), the CDR3 was missing, or the read contained stop codons, out-of-frame junctions, or ambiguous translated residues. V3J clonotypes were defined as sequences sharing an identical inferred V gene, J gene, and CDR3 amino acid sequence. To compute the percentage overlap between repertoires, the number of shared unique clonotypes was divided by the size of the smaller repertoire. RTK rarefaction, the Chao1 estimator, and Recon v2.1 estimates of unobserved clonotypes were used to assess repertoire richness. Generation probabilities were computed with OLGA for all TCRbeta clonotypes obtained by the gDNA method from several donors. In TCRdb, the immuneACCESS table is reduced to in-frame sequences with V and J assigned. These tables do not hold every clone; where another copy was compared, an unresolved V gene accounts for under half, and the others remain unexplained. Clonal size and the V and J genes are those of that table, whereas D and trimming came from the DNA. This sample gives about 2.3 million clones in total; about 90% of them show up just once. More than 0.35% of the sample belongs to the ten largest clones.

Donors were healthy HIV-negative adults with no recently reported acute infections or vaccinations. All donors were Caucasian adults living in Nashville, Tennessee, USA. Magnetic negative selection was used to enrich CD4+ T cells, after which naive cells were positively selected on CD45RA and the negative fraction became the memory subset. Blood was obtained by leukapheresis, after which PBMCs were separated by Ficoll-Histopaque density gradient centrifugation and cryopreserved in liquid nitrogen vapor phase. Analytical flow cytometry was used to check the purity and quantity of each magnetically sorted T cell population. Genomic DNA was isolated from every sorted fraction and measured by UV absorbance on a Nanodrop 2000c. Details on this clone: Its antigen is unknown. The record has no base qualities; no much larger clone is one base away. In the same sample, other DNA sequences code for this CDR3.

CDR1 is given as SGHRS and CDR2 as YFSETQ, both from the germline V gene. Trimming takes 3 bases from V and 4 bases from J, and the germline ends sit 14 bases apart. Measured from the cysteine to the phenylalanine, the CDR3 is 15 residues long. CDR3 DNA is the only sequence kept; it has 45 bases, read in frame from the first base. This TCR derives from a man younger than 35 in good health. Some clones in this sample may be carry-over from other donors' samples. The source material was naive CD4+ T cells from PBMCs. The label giving this sample's cell subset or site can be read as: CD45RA+ positively selected. The receptor chain draws on TRBV5-1 and TRBJ2-1; the D gene is possibly TRBD1 or TRBD2, with 5 bases matching each. The nucleotide sequence is given as TGCGCCAGCAGCTCGGGACCAAGGTCTTACAATGAGCAGTTCTTC. Protein translation: CASSSGPRSYNEQFF.